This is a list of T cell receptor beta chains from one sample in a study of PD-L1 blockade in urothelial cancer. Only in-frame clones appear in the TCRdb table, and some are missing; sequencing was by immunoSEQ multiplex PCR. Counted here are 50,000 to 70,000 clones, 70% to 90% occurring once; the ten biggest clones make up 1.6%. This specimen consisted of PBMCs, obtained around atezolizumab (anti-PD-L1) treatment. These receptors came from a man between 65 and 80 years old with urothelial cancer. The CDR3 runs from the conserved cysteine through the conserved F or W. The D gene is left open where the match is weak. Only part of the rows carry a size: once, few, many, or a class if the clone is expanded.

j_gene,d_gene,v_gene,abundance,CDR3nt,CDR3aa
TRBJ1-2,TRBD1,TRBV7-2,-,TGTGCCAGCAGCTTGGGGGACAGGGGGAACTATGGCTACACCTTC,CASSLGDRGNYGYTF
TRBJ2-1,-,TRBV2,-,TGTGCCAGCAGTGCTTGGACTGGGCCGATTAGCTCCTACAATGAGCAGTTCTTC,CASSAWTGPISSYNEQFF
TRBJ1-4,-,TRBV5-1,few,TGCGCCAGCAGCTTGGGACTCGCTAATGAAAAACTGTTTTTT,CASSLGLANEKLFF
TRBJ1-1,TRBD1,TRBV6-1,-,TGTGCCAGCAGATTGACAGGGGACACTGAAGCTTTCTTT,CASRLTGDTEAFF
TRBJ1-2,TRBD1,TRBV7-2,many,TGTGCCAGCAGCTTAGACAGGGGAGGTCATGGCTACACCTTC,CASSLDRGGHGYTF
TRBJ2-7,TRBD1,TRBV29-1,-,TGCAGCGTGACAGGGACCGCCTACGAGCAGTACTTC,CSVTGTAYEQYF
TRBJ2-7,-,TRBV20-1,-,TGCAGTGCTGGGTTTCGAGGAGAGCAGTACTTC,CSAGFRGEQYF
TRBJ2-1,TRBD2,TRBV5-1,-,TGCGCCAGCAGCTGGGCCGAGGCGGGAGTGGCTTACAATGAGCAGTTCTTC,CASSWAEAGVAYNEQFF
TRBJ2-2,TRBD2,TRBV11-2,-,TGTGCCAGCAGCTTAGAGCCTAGCGGTAACGGGGAGCTGTTTTTT,CASSLEPSGNGELFF
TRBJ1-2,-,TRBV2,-,TGTGCCAGCAGTGAAGGGTCTCCCGGGGGTGGGGGCTATGGCTACACCTTC,CASSEGSPGGGGYGYTF
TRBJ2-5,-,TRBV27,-,TGTGCCAGCAGTTGGCAGGGAGGAGAGACCCAGTACTTC,CASSWQGGETQYF
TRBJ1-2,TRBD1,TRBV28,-,TGTGCCAGCCAAGCACCGGACAGGGCCTATGGCTACACCTTC,CASQAPDRAYGYTF
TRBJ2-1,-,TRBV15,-,TGTGCCTCCCGGGGGCGGGAGTTATACAATGAGCAGTTCTTC,CASRGRELYNEQFF
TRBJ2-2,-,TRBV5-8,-,TGTGCCAGCAGCTTGGCAGGGACCGGGGAGCTGTTTTTT,CASSLAGTGELFF
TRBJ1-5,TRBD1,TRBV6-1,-,TGTGCCAGCATAGGACAGGGAGGCAATCAGCCCCAGCATTTT,CASIGQGGNQPQHF
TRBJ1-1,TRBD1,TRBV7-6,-,TGTGCCAGCAGCTCGGGACAGACGAACACTGAAGCTTTCTTT,CASSSGQTNTEAFF
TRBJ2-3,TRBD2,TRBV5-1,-,TGCGCCAGCAGCCTGCTCTCTAGCGGGAGTAACCCAGATACGCAGTATTTT,CASSLLSSGSNPDTQYF
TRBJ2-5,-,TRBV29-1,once,TGCAGCGTTGGGAGGGTAAGAGAGACCCAGTACTTC,CSVGRVRETQYF
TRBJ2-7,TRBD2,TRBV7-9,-,TGTGCCAGCAGCACCCGACTAGCGGTCACCTACGAGCAGTACTTC,CASSTRLAVTYEQYF
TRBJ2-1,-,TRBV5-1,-,TGCGCCAGCAATACGTTTGTAGGGGGCAATGAGCAGTTCTTC,CASNTFVGGNEQFF
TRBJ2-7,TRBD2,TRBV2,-,TGTGCCAGCAGTGATCCGACTAGCGGGCCATACGAGCAGTACTTC,CASSDPTSGPYEQYF
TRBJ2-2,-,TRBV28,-,TGTGCCAGCAGTCCCCAGGGGGGCGGGGAGCTGTTTTTT,CASSPQGGGELFF
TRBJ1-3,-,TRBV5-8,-,TGTGCCAGCAGCTATTCTACGGGTGTACTCACTGGAAACACCATATATTTT,CASSYSTGVLTGNTIYF
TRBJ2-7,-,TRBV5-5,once,TGTGCCAGCAGCCCCCGTGGGCCTACGAGAGAGCAGTACTTC,CASSPRGPTREQYF
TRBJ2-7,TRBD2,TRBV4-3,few,TGCGCCAGCAGCCAAGGACTAGCGGCGAGCTCCTACGAGCAGTACTTC,CASSQGLAASSYEQYF
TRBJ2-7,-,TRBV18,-,TGTGCCAGCTCACCGGAACAGGGTGTAAGGTACGAGCAGTACTTC,CASSPEQGVRYEQYF
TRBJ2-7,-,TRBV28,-,TGTGCCAGCAGTTTATCGAGAACCCGCTCCTACGAGCAGTACTTC,CASSLSRTRSYEQYF
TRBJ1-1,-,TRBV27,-,TGTGCCAGCAGTTCAATACAAGCGATGAACACTGAAGCTTTCTTT,CASSSIQAMNTEAFF
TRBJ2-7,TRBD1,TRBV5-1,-,TGCGCCAGCAGCTCGGACAGGGCCCCCCGAGAGCAGTACTTC,CASSSDRAPREQYF
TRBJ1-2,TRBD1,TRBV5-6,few,TGTGCCAGCAGCCCCGGACAGGATAACTATGGCTACACCTTC,CASSPGQDNYGYTF
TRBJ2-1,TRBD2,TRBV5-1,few,TGCGCCAGCAGCTACCCCGGGACTAGCAACAATGAGCAGTTCTTC,CASSYPGTSNNEQFF
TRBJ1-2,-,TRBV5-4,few,TGTGCCAGCAGCTTGAACCGGGACTATGGCTACACCTTC,CASSLNRDYGYTF